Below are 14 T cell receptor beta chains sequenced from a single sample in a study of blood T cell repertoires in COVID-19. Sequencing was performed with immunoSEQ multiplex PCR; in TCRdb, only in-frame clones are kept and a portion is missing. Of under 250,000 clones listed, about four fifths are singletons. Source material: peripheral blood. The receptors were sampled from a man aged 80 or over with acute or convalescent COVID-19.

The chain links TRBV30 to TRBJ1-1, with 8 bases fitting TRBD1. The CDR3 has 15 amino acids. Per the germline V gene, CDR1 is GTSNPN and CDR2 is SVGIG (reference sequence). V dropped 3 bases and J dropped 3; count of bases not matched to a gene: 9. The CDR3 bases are TGTGCCTGGAGGGGTATCGACAGGGGCCACACTGAAGCTTTCTTT. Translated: CAWRGIDRGHTEAFF.

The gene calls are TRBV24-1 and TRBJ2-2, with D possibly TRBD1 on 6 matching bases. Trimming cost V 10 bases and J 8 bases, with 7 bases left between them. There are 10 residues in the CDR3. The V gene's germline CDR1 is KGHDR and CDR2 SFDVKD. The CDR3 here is CATGAGELFF. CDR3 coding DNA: TGTGCCACGGGGGCAGGGGAGCTGTTTTTT.

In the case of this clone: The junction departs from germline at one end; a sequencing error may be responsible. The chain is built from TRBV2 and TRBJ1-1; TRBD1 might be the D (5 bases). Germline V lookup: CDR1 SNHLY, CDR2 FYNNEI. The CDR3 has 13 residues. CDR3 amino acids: CASSEDSFTEAFF. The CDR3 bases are TGTGCCAGCAGCGAAGACAGTTTCACTGAAGCTTTCTTT.

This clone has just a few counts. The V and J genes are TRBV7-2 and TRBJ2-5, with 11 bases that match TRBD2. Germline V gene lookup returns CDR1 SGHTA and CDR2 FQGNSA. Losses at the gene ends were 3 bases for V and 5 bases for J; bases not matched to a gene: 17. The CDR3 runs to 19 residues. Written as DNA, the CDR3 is TGTGCCAGCAGCTTGACAGGGGCTCTAGCGGGAGGACGGCGGGAGACCCAGTACTTC. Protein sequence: CASSLTGALAGGRRETQYF. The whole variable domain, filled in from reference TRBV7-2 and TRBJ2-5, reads GAGVSQSPSNKVTEKGKDVELRCDPISGHTALYWYRQSLGQGLEFLIYFQGNSAPDKSGLPSDRFSAERTGGSVSTLTIQRTQQEDSAVYLCASSLTGALAGGRRETQYFGPGTRLLVL.

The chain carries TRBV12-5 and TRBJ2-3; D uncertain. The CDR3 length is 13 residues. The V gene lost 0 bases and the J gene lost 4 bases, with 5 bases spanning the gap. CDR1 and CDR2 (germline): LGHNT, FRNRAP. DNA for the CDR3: TGTGCTAGTGGTTTGGTACTACCAGATACGCAGTATTTT. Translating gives CASGLVLPDTQYF. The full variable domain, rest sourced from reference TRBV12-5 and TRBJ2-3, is DARVTQTPRHKVTEMGQEVTMRCQPILGHNTVFWYRQTMMQGLELLAYFRNRAPLDDSGMPKDRFSAEMPDATLATLKIQPSEPRDSAVYFCASGLVLPDTQYFGPGTRLTVL.

The CDR3 region is CASGKGGPLLNQPQHF. The CDR3 bases are TGTGCCAGCGGAAAGGGAGGACCTCTCCTCAATCAGCCCCAGCATTTT. This chain connects TRBV28 to TRBJ1-5; D remains unclear. Germline V CDR1 and CDR2: MDHEN, SYDVKM. The CDR3 has 16 residues. The V end lost 8 bases, the J end lost 3 bases, and 20 bases lay between the germline ends.

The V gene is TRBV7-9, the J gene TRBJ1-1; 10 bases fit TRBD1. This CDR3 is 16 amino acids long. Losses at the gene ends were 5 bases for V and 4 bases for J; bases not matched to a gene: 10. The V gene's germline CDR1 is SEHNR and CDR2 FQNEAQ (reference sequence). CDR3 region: CASSAPDRGQGTEAFF. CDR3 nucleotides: TGTGCCAGCAGCGCACCCGACAGGGGGCAGGGCACTGAAGCTTTCTTT. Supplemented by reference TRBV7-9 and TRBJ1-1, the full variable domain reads DTGVSQNPRHKITKRGQNVTFRCDPISEHNRLYWYRQTLGQGPEFLTYFQNEAQLEKSRLLSDRFSAERPKGSFSTLEIQRTEQGDSAMYLCASSAPDRGQGTEAFFGQGTRLTVV.

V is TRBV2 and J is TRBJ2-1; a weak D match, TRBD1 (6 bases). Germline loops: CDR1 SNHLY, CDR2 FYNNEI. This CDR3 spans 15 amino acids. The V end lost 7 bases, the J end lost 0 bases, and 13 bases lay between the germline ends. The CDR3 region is CASKPDRLSYNEQFF. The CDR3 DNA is TGTGCCAGCAAGCCAGACAGGCTCTCCTACAATGAGCAGTTCTTC.

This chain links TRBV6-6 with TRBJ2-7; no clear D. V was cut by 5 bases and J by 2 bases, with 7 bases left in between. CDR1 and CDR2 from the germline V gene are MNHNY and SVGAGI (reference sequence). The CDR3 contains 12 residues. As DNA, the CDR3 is TGTGCCAGCAGTGGCGGAACCTACGAGCAGTACTTC. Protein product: CASSGGTYEQYF.

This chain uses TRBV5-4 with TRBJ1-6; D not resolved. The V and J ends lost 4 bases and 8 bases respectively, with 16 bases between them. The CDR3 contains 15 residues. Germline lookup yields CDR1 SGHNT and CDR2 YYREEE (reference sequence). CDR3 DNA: TGTGCCAGCAGCAGGGCGGGGAGGAAAGATTCACCCCTCCACTTT. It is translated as CASSRAGRKDSPLHF.

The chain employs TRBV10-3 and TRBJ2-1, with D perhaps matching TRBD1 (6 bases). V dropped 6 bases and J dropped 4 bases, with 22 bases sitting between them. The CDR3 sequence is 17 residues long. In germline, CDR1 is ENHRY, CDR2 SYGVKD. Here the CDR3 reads CAISQATGIGSYNEQFF. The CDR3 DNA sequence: TGTGCCATCAGCCAGGCGACAGGAATCGGCTCGTACAATGAGCAGTTCTTC.

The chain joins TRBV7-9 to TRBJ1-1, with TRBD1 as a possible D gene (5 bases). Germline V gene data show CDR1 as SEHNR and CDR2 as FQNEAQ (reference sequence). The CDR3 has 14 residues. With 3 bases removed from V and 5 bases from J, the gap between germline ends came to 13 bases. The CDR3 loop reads CASSLLGAQTEAFF. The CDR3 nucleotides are TGTGCCAGCAGCTTGTTAGGGGCGCAGACTGAAGCTTTCTTT.

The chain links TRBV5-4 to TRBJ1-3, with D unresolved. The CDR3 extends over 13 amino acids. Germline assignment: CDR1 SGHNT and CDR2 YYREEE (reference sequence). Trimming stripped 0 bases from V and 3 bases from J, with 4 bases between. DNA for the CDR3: TGTGCCAGCAGCTTGGCCGGTGGAAACACCATATATTTT. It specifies CASSLAGGNTIYF.

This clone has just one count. This chain's CDR3 is CASRQNLGQGLFF. The CDR3 DNA reads as TGTGCCAGCAGGCAGAATTTGGGACAGGGACTGTTTTTT. This chain uses TRBV6-5 with TRBJ2-2, with 9 bases identical to TRBD1. The CDR3 contains 13 residues. Per the germline V gene, CDR1 is MNHEY and CDR2 is SVGAGI. V trimming: 6 bases; J trimming: 14 bases; junction bases outside the gene matches: 10.